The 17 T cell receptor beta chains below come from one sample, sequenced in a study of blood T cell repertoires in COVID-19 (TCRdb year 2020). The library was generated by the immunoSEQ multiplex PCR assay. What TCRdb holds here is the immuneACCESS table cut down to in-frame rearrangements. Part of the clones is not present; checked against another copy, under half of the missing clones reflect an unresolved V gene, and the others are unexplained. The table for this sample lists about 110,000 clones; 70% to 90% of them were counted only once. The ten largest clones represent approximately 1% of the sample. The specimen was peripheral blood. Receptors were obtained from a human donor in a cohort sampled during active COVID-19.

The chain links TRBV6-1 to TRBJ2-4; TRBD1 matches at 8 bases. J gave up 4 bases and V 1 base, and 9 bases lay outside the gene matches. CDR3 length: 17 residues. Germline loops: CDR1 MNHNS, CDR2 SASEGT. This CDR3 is CASSEEGDRYHKNIQYF. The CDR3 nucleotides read TGTGCCAGCAGTGAAGAGGGGGACAGGTACCATAAAAACATTCAGTACTTC.

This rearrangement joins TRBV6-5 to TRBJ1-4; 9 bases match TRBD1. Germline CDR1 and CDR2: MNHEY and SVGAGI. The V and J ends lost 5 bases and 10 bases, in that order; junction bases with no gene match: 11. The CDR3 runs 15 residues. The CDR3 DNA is TGTGCCAGCAGTCCCTGGACAGGGGATGCGGGAAAACTGTTTTTT. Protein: CASSPWTGDAGKLFF.

The DNA of the CDR3 is TGCGCCAGCAGCTTGACAGGGCGAGGGCCCCAGAACGAGCAGTACTTC. Translating gives CASSLTGRGPQNEQYF. The chain has TRBV5-1 and TRBJ2-7, with D perhaps TRBD1 (6 bases). Trimming removed 1 base at V and 5 bases at J, with 19 bases between. The CDR3 has 16 amino acids. Looked up from germline, CDR1 is SGHRS and CDR2 is YFSETQ.

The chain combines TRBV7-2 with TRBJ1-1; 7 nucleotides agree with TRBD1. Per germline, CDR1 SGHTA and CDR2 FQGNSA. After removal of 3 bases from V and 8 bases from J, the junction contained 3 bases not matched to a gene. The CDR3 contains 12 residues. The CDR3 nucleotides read TGTGCCAGCAGCTTTCGACAGGGAGAAGCTTTCTTT. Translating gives CASSFRQGEAFF.

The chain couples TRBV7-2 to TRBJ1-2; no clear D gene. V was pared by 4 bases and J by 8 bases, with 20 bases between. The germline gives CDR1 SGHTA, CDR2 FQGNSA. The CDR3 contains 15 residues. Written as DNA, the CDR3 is TGTGCCAGCAGCTCCTCACACGGAGACGGTAGGGGCTACACCTTC. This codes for CASSSSHGDGRGYTF. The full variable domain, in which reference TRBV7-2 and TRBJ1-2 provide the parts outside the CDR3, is GAGVSQSPSNKVTEKGKDVELRCDPISGHTALYWYRQSLGQGLEFLIYFQGNSAPDKSGLPSDRFSAERTGGSVSTLTIQRTQQEDSAVYLCASSSSHGDGRGYTFGSGTRLTVV.

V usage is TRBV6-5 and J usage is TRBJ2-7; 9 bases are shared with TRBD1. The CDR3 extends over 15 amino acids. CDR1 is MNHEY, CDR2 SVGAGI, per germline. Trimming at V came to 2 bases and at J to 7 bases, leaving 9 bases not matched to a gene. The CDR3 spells CASSYTGDRAGEQYF. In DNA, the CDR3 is TGTGCCAGCAGTTACACGGGGGACAGGGCAGGGGAGCAGTACTTC.

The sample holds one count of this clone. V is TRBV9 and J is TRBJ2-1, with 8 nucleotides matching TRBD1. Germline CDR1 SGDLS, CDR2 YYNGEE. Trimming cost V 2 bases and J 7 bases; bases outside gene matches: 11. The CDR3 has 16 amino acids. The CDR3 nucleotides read TGTGCCAGCAGCGTCCTGAAGGACAGGGACATTAATGAGCAGTTCTTC. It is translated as CASSVLKDRDINEQFF.

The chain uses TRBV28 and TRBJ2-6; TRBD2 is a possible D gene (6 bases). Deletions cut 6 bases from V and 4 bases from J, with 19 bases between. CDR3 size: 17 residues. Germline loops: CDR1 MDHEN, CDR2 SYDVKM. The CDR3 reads CASSPPRLVSGANVLTF. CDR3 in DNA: TGTGCCAGCAGCCCACCTAGACTAGTTTCCGGGGCCAACGTCCTGACTTTC.

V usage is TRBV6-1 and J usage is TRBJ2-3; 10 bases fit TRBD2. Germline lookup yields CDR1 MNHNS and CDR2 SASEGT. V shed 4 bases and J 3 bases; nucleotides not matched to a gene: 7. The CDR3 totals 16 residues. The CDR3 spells CASSGRLAGGTDTQYF. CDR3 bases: TGTGCCAGCAGTGGCCGACTAGCGGGTGGTACAGATACGCAGTATTTT.

The CDR3 spells CASSPKDRAYNEQFF. The CDR3 coding sequence is TGTGCCAGCTCACCGAAGGACAGGGCGTACAATGAGCAGTTCTTC. J is TRBJ2-1 and V is TRBV18; TRBD1 matches at 8 bases. This CDR3 has 15 amino acids. Trimming removed 3 bases from V and 4 bases from J; junction bases left unmatched: 5. Germline-derived CDR1 and CDR2 are KGHSH and LQKENI. Full variable domain (rest looked up from reference TRBV18 and TRBJ2-1): NAGVMQNPRHLVRRRGQEARLRCSPMKGHSHVYWYRQLPEEGLKFMVYLQKENIIDESGMPKERFSAEFPKEGPSILRIQQVVRGDSAAYFCASSPKDRAYNEQFFGPGTRLTVL.

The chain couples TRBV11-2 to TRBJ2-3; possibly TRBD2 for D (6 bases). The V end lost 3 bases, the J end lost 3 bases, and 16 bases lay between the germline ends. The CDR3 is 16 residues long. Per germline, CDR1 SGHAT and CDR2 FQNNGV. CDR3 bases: TGTGCCAGCAGCTTCCAGCGGGCACCTGGGACAGATACGCAGTATTTT. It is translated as CASSFQRAPGTDTQYF.

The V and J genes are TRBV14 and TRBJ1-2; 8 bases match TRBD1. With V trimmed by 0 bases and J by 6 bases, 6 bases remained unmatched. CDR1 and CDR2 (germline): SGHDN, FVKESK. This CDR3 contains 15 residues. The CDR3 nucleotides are TGTGCCAGCAGCCAAGATATCCAGGGGGCCGATGGCTACACCTTC. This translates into CASSQDIQGADGYTF.

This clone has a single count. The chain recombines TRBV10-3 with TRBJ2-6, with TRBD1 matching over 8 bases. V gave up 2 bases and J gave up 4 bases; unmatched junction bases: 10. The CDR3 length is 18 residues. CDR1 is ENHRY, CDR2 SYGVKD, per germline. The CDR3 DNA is TGTGCCATCAGTGAGGCCCTCCAGGGGGCGCAAGGGGCCAACGTCCTGACTTTC. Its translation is CAISEALQGAQGANVLTF.

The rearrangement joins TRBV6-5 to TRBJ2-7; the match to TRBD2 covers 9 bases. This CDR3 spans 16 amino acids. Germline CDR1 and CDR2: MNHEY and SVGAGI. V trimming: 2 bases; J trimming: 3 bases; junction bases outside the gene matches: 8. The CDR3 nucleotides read TGTGCCAGCAGTTACGCTGGGCTAGCGGGGAACTACGAGCAGTACTTC. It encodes CASSYAGLAGNYEQYF.

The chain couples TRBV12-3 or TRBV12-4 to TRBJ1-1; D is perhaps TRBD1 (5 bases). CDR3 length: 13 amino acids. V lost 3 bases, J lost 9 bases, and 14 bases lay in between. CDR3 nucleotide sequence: TGTGCCAGCAGTTTCCAACAGGATATGAAAGCTTTCTTT. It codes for CASSFQQDMKAFF.

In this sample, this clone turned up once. CDR3 loop: CASSQATNTYEQYF. The CDR3 DNA is TGTGCCAGCAGCCAAGCTACTAACACCTACGAGCAGTACTTC. The chain carries TRBV3-1 (or the pseudogene TRBV3-2) and TRBJ2-7; D gene unclear. CDR3 size: 14 residues. V was shortened by 1 base and J by 2 bases, with 9 bases between the two germline ends. CDR1 is LGHDT and CDR2 is YNNKEL in the germline V gene (reference sequence).

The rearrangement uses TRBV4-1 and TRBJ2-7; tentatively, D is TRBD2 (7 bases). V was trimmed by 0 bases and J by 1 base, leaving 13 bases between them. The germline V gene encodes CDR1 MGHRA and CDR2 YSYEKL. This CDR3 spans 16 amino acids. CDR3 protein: CASSQERGGRSYEQYF. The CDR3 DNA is TGCGCCAGCAGCCAAGAGAGGGGGGGCCGTTCCTACGAGCAGTACTTC.